This entry is about one T cell receptor beta chain. After removal of 0 bases from V and 1 base from J, the junction contained 8 bases not matched to a gene. CDR3 length: 18 amino acids. Germline loops: CDR1 LNHDA, CDR2 SQIVND (reference sequence). The data derive from a study of blood T cell repertoires in COVID-19. Produced via immunoSEQ multiplex PCR; TCRdb's table is partial and in-frame only. The sample yields some 230,000 clones, roughly 80% seen once. The sequenced sample consisted of peripheral blood. This sequence joins TRBV19 and TRBJ2-2; 7 bases align to TRBD2. This receptor was taken from a woman aged 50 to 60 with acute or convalescent COVID-19. CDR3 loop: CASSIDLWLAVNTGELFF. The DNA of the CDR3 is TGTGCCAGTAGTATAGATCTTTGGCTAGCGGTGAACACCGGGGAGCTGTTTTTT.